Listed here is a single T cell receptor (beta chain). Its antigen specificity is not known. The input lacks base qualities; no much larger clone sits a single base away. This entry comes from a study of control samples from healthy donors and cancer patients (TCRdb year 2020). CDR1 and CDR2 are drawn from the germline V gene: SGHRS, YFSETQ. The junction carries 8 bases between V and J, which are trimmed by 1 base and 1 base respectively. Taken from cysteine to phenylalanine, the CDR3 has 14 residues. Only the CDR3 part of the read is kept: 42 bases, read in frame from the first base. Library prep was done by the immunoSEQ multiplex PCR assay. Imported from immuneACCESS, the table was reduced by TCRdb to in-frame sequences with V and J called. These copies leave out some clones; in studies compared against another copy, an unresolved V gene accounts for under half, and the cause of the remainder is not known. The sample table shows under 450,000 clones, and about nine tenths are seen once. The ten largest make up 5.5% to 7.5% of the sample.

Sequencing used PBMCs. Rearrangement joined TRBV5-1 to TRBJ1-1; the D gene assignment is ambiguous. The sequence was obtained from a man aged 35 to 55 with head and neck cancer. The DNA sequence is given as TGCGCCAGCAGCTTGTACTTCGGGAACACTGAAGCTTTCTTT. Translated, it gives CASSLYFGNTEAFF.